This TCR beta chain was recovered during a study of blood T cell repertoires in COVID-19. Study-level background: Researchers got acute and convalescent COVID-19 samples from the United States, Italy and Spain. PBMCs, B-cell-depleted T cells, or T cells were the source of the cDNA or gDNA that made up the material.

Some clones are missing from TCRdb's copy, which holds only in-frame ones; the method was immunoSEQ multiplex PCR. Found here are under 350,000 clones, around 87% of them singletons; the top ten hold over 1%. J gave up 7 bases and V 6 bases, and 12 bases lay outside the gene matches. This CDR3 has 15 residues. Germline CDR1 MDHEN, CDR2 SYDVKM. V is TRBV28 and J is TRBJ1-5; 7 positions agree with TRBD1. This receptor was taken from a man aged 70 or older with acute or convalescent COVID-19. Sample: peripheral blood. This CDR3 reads CASRLPGQLTQPQHF. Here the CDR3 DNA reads TGTGCCAGCAGACTCCCGGGACAGTTAACGCAGCCCCAGCATTTT.